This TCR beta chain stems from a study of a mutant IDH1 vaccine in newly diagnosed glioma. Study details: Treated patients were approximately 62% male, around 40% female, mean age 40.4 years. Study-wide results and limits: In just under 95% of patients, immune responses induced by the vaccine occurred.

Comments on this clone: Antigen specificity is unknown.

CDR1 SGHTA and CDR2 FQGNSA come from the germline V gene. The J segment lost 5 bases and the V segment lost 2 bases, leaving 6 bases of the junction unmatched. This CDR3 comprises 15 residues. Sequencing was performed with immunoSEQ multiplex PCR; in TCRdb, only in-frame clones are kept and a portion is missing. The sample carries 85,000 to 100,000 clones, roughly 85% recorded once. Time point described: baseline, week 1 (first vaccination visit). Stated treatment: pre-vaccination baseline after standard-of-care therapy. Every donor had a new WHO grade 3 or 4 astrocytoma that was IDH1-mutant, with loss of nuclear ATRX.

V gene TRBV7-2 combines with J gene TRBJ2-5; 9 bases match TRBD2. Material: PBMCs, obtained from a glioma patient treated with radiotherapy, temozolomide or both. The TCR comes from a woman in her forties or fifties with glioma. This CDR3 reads CASSLTAGGRETQYF. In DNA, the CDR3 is TGTGCCAGCAGCTTAACGGCGGGGGGGCGGGAGACCCAGTACTTC.